This T cell receptor (beta chain) was identified during a study of T cell responses to AZD1222 COVID-19 vaccine. Broader study findings: There were vaccine-associated CD4 TCRs across spike, dominant at 160-218 and 743-854. None of the repertoires were sampled until the peak T cell response had passed.

On this clone: The target antigen is unknown.

Germline assignment: CDR1 MGHRA and CDR2 YSYEKL. The CDR3 runs 16 residues. Trimming cost V 0 bases and J 6 bases, with 15 bases left between them. Here immunoSEQ multiplex PCR was the method, and the copy in TCRdb shows in-frame clones only, minus some. This sample yields 95,000 to 120,000 clones, of which roughly 89% are seen a single time; roughly 3% belongs to the top ten. The V gene is TRBV4-1, the J gene TRBJ1-5; D is possibly TRBD1 (5 bases). The material was peripheral blood, obtained on day 0 of MenACWY control vaccination. This TCR derives from an adult in good health. CDR3 coding DNA: TGCGCCAGCAGCCAAGATCGAGGCAGGGAGGGTCAGCCCCAGCATTTT. Amino acid sequence: CASSQDRGREGQPQHF.